What follows are 7 T cell receptor beta chains derived from one specimen sequenced in a study of tumor-infiltrating lymphocytes in oesophageal squamous cell carcinoma. One entry per CDR3 protein, called by TCRdb with MiXCR from the PCR reads. The repertoire holds approximately 15,000 distinct CDR3 sequences, with over 50% as singletons. Input material: esophageal tumor tissue. All receptors come from a female donor with esophageal squamous cell carcinoma.

This clonotype is deemed large. V and J are TRBV28 and TRBJ2-1; 10 bases fit TRBD2. The length of the CDR3 is 15 residues. With V trimmed by 7 bases and J by 7 bases, 10 bases remained unmatched. Germline CDR1 MDHEN, CDR2 SYDVKM. CDR3 bases: TGTGCCAGCAAGATTAGCGGGGGGTCTCGGAATGAGCAGTTCTTC. Its translation is CASKISGGSRNEQFF.

This clonotype was observed a few times. This CDR3 fails to terminate in the conserved phenylalanine or tryptophan, so it likely reflects a read error. The DNA is left out, because the CDR3 cannot be placed on it with certainty; the CDR3 is given as TCRdb lists it. The rearrangement links TRBV6-1 to TRBJ2-7; TRBD1 is the table's D call and was not checked against the DNA. Germline values: CDR1 MNHNS, CDR2 SASEGT. The CDR3 is 17 amino acids long, termini counted. CDR3 protein: CASSHAGARNYEQYFGN.

V is TRBV12-3 or TRBV12-4 and J is TRBJ2-5, with 8 positions matching TRBD1. The J call may be mistaken, given a closer DNA end match to TRBJ2-1. CDR3 length equals 13 residues. The CDR3 loop reads CASTPDRANEQFF. For the CDR3, the DNA is TGTGCCAGCACCCCGGACAGGGCTAATGAGCAGTTCTTC.

The sample holds many counts of this clonotype. This rearrangement joins TRBV12-3 or TRBV12-4 to TRBJ2-7; D possibly matches TRBD1 or TRBD2 (5 bases each). V lost 7 bases and J 6 bases, leaving 22 bases between the germline ends. The CDR3 has 15 amino acids. CDR3 region: CASNPQSGPPGEQYF. In nucleotides, the CDR3 is TGTGCCAGCAATCCCCAATCGGGACCCCCAGGCGAGCAGTACTTC.

CDR3 in amino acids: CASSGTEETQYF. DNA of the CDR3: TGTGCCAGCAGCGGGACCGAAGAGACCCAGTACTTC. The chain couples TRBV6-1 to TRBJ2-5, with D possibly being TRBD1 or TRBD2 (5 bases each). Trimming removed 6 bases at V and 3 bases at J, with 8 bases between. This CDR3 spans 12 amino acids. Per germline, CDR1 MNHNS and CDR2 SASEGT.

This clonotype came up many times. The V gene is TRBV7-2, the J gene TRBJ2-1, with 11 bases matching TRBD2. This CDR3 region has 17 residues. The V gene end was trimmed by 4 bases and the J gene end by 3 bases; junction bases not matched to a gene: 8. CDR1 and CDR2 from the germline V gene are SGHTA and FQGNSA. The CDR3 sequence is CASSSLEGLAVYNEQFF. CDR3 sequence (DNA): TGTGCCAGCAGCTCCTTGGAGGGACTAGCGGTCTACAATGAGCAGTTCTTC.

This clonotype was detected a few times. V usage is TRBV7-2 and J usage is TRBJ2-3; TRBD2 aligns across 8 bases. Unmatched junction bases numbered 5, after V lost 1 base and J lost 5 bases. CDR3 length equals 15 residues. Germline-derived CDR1 and CDR2 are SGHTA and FQGNSA. CDR3 sequence (DNA): TGTGCCAGCAGCTTAGACGGGAGGGGGGTAGATACGCAGTATTTT. Translating it yields CASSLDGRGVDTQYF.